The T cell receptor (beta chain) described here comes from a study of T-cell memory formation after mild COVID-19. Study outcomes and limitations: Clones which contracted sat mainly in CM and EM if CD4+, and in EMRA if CD8+.

For this clonotype: Its antigen is not identified.

TCRdb called the 5' RACE reads again in MiXCR, with one record for every CDR3 protein. The sample has under 250,000 distinct CDR3 sequences, 15% to 19% seen once. V lost 7 bases to trimming and J lost 2 bases, with 14 bases between them. The length of the CDR3 is 15 residues. Per germline, CDR1 SGHTA and CDR2 FQGNSA. The sample comprised PBMCs or a T cell subset sorted from them (not recorded which). This clonotype originated in an adult woman who had mild COVID-19 (a few samples of this study predate the infection). Cell type and time point are not known. The rearrangement links TRBV7-2 to TRBJ2-2; D is perhaps TRBD2 (5 bases). CDR3 sequence: CASTPERLNTGELFF. CDR3 coding DNA: TGTGCCAGCACTCCCGAGAGACTAAACACCGGGGAGCTGTTTTTT.